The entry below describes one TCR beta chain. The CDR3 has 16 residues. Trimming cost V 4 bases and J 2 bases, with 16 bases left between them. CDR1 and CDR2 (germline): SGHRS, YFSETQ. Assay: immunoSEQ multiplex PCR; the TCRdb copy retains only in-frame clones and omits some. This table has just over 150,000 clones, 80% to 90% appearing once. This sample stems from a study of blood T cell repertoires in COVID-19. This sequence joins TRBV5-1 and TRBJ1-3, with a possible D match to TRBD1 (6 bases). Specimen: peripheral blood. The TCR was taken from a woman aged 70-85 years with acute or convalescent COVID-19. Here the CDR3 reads CASSLNRVNAGNTIYF. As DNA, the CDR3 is TGCGCCAGCAGCCTTAACAGGGTGAATGCTGGAAACACCATATATTTT.